The T cell receptor (beta chain) described here comes from a study of T-cell reconstitution after alpha-beta-depleted transplantation in children. Study-wide findings and caveats: Several hundred expanded graft clones reportedly supplied alpha-beta T cells about two months after transplant. At the one-year point after transplant, T-cell counts and TCRbeta diversity were found to come mostly from T cells that had been newly produced. Surviving recipient T cells and thymic progenitors produced the high day-60 TCRbeta diversity seen in some patients.

Unique molecular identifiers were incorporated during preparation of the TCRbeta library. TCRdb passed the PCR reads through MiXCR, listing each CDR3 protein once. In the table there are roughly 16,000 distinct CDR3 sequences, around 12% of which are singletons. To note about this clonotype: What it binds is not known.

The receptor was isolated from a boy under two years old who had a stem cell transplant for Wiskott-Aldrich syndrome, so the T cells may come from the graft donor. The material sequenced was PBMCs, mostly from graft donor cells, taken 180 days after TCRalphabeta/CD19-depleted stem cell transplant.

CDR3: CATFDLAGANTDTQYF. The CDR3 region has the DNA TGTGCCACCTTTGATTTGGCAGGGGCGAACACAGATACGCAGTATTTT. The chain combines TRBV24-1 with TRBJ2-3, with D perhaps TRBD1 (6 bases). This CDR3 has 16 amino acids. V was pared by 9 bases and J by 2 bases, with 20 bases between. The germline V gene encodes CDR1 KGHDR and CDR2 SFDVKD.